This T cell receptor (beta chain) originates from a study of blood T cell repertoires in COVID-19. Profiled with immunoSEQ multiplex PCR; TCRdb holds only in-frame clones, not every one. The sample lists under 200,000 clones, about four fifths occurring once. This CDR3 has 13 amino acids. The germline V and J ends were trimmed by 2 bases and 0 bases, with 5 bases remaining between them. CDR1 is LNHDA and CDR2 is SQIVND in the germline V gene (reference sequence). Material: peripheral blood. J is TRBJ2-7 and V is TRBV19, with D unresolved. The sequence was obtained from a woman aged 80 or over with COVID-19, enrolled during active disease. In nucleotides, the CDR3 is TGTGCCAGTAGTATATCCAGCTCCTACGAGCAGTACTTC. Its protein product is CASSISSSYEQYF.